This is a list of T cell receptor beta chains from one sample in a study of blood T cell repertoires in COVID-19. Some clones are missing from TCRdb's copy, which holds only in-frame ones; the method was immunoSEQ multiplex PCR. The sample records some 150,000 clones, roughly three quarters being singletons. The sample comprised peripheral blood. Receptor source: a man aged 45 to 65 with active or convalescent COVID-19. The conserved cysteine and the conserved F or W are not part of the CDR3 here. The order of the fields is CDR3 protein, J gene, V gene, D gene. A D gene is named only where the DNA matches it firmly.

ASRGDMLYNSPLH TRBJ1-6 TRBV2 .
ASSPNFLDEQY TRBJ2-7 TRBV27 .
ASSLGLAGRNEQF TRBJ2-1 TRBV18 TRBD2
ASSLQQNTEAF TRBJ1-1 TRBV7-9 .
SVGTGDQPQH TRBJ1-5 TRBV29-1 TRBD1
ASSPGVATSTDTQY TRBJ2-3 TRBV5-4 .
ASSLGTGGMETQY TRBJ2-5 TRBV7-9 TRBD1
ASSTGRIQETQY TRBJ2-5 TRBV5-1 .
ASSYSKGTTGGLYEQY TRBJ2-7 TRBV6-2/TRBV6-3 TRBD1
ASSPSGTSWDEQF TRBJ2-1 TRBV7-3 TRBD2
ASSQERGARGGYT TRBJ1-2 TRBV3-1/TRBV3-2 .
ASSLRGEQY TRBJ2-7 TRBV5-5 .
ASSPPLEGADTQY TRBJ2-3 TRBV18 .
ASSQPPEKLF TRBJ1-4 TRBV3-1/TRBV3-2 .
ASSPRAPSGGDTQY TRBJ2-3 TRBV11-2 .
ASSPAAAPTNYGYT TRBJ1-2 TRBV19 .
ASSYPPDRLVGYT TRBJ1-2 TRBV6-5 TRBD1
ASRTGVGNTIY TRBJ1-3 TRBV5-1 TRBD1
ASSVLAGHSEQF TRBJ2-1 TRBV7-3 TRBD2
ALVPLSRAGCNQPQH TRBJ1-5 TRBV12-5 .
ASSVVGVGNTEAF TRBJ1-1 TRBV9 .
ASSAERGISPLH TRBJ1-6 TRBV2 .
ASSLVARYEQY TRBJ2-7 TRBV11-2 .
ASSFGSNQPQH TRBJ1-5 TRBV7-2 .
ASIRTGGQPQH TRBJ1-5 TRBV19 TRBD1
ASSYRGQGGNIQY TRBJ2-4 TRBV6-5 .
ASSSPPGTDFSYEQY TRBJ2-7 TRBV5-1 TRBD1
ASSERPGQGFAYEQY TRBJ2-7 TRBV25-1 TRBD1
ASSPGLAASGANVLT TRBJ2-6 TRBV5-1 TRBD2
SGSGSSYEQY TRBJ2-7 TRBV29-1 TRBD2
ASSPPFGTDTQY TRBJ2-3 TRBV18 .
ASSAGTSGGNEQF TRBJ2-1 TRBV7-3 .
ALEKETQY TRBJ2-5 TRBV7-9 .
ASSLGGLSEQY TRBJ2-7 TRBV27 .
ASSIGEGAGANVLT TRBJ2-6 TRBV19 TRBD2
ASSLSGTAYGYT TRBJ1-2 TRBV28 TRBD1
ASPPGTGGTDLRNTEAF TRBJ1-1 TRBV28 TRBD1